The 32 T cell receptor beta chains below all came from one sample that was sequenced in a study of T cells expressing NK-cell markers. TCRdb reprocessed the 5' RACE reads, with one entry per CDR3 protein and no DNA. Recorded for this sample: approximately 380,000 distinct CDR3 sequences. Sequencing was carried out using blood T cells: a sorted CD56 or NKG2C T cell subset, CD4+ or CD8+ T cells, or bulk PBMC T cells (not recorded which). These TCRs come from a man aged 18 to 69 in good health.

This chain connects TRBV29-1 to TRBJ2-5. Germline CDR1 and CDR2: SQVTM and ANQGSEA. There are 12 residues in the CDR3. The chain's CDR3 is CSVLHRRETQYF.

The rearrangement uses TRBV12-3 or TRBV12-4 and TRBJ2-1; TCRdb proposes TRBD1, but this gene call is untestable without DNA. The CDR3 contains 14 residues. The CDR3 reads CASRSDRDTNEQFF.

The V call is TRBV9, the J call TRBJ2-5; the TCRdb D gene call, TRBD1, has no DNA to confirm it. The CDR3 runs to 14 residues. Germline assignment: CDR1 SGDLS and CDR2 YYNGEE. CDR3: CASSGGGSLETQYF.

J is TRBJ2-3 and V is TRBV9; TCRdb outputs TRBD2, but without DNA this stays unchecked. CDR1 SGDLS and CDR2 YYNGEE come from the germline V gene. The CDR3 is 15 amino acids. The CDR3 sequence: CASSVDRGGPHTQYF.

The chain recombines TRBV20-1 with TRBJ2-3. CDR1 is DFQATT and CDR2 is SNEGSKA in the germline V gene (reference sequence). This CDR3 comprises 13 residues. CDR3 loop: CSANYGSTDTQYF.

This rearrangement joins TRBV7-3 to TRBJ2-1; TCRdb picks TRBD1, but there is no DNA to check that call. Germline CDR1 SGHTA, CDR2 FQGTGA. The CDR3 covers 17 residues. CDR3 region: CASSLRRGSPAYNEQFF.

The CDR3 sequence is CASSKSRAWETQYF. V and J are TRBV21-1 and TRBJ2-5; TCRdb's D call, TRBD2, is unchecked because there is no DNA. TRBV21-1 is noted as a pseudogene. This CDR3 comprises 14 residues.

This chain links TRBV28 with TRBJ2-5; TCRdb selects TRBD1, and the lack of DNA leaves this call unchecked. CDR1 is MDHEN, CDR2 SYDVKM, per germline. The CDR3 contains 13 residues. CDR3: CAGRDTATETQYF.

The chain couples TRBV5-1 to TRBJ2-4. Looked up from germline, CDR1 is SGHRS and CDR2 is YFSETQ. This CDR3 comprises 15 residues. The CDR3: CASSLARTDKNIQYF.

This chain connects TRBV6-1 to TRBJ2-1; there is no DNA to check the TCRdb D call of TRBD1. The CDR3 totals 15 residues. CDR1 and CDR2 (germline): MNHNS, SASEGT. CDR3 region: CASVTPGLRHNEQFF.

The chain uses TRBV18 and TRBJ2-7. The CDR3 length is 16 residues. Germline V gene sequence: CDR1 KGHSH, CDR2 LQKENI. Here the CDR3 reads CASSPQPTGSSNEQYF.

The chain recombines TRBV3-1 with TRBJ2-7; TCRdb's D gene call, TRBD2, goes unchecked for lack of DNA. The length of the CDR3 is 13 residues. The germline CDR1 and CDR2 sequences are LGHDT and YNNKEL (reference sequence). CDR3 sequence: CASSRTSGGEQYF.

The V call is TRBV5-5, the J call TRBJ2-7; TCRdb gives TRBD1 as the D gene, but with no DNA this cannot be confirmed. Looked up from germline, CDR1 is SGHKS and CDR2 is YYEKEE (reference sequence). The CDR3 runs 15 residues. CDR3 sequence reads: CASSYLGQGSNEQYF.

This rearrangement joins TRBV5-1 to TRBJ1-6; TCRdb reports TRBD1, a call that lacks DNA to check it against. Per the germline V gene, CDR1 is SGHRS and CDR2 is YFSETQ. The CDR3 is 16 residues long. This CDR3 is CASSLKGQGANSPLHF.

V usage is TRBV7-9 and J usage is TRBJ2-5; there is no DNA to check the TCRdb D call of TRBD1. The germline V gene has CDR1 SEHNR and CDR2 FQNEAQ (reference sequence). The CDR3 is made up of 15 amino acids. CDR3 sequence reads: CASTDRGQAGETQYF.

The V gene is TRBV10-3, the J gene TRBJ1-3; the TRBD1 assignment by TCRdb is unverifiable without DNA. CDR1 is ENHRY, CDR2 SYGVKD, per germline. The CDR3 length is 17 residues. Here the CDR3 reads CAIGRGGTLSSGNTIYF.

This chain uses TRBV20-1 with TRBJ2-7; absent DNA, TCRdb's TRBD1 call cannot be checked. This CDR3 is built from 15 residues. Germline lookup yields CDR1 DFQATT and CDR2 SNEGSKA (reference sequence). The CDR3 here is CSARGATNPSYEQYF.

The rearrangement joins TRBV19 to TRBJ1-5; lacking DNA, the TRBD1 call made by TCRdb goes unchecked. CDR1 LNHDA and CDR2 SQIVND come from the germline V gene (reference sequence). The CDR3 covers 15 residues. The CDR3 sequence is CASSMTRGGWQPQHF.

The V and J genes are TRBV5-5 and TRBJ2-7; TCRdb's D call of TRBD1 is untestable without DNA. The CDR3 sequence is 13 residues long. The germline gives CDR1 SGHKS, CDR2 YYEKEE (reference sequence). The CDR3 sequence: CASSRVGGNEQYF.

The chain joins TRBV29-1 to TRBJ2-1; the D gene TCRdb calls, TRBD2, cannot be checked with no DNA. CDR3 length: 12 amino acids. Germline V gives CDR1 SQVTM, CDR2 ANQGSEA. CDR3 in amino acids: CSVTTSTYEQFF.

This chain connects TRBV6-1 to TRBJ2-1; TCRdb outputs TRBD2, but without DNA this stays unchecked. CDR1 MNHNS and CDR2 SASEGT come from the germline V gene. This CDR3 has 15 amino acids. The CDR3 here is CASSPRGLAGVQQFF.

The CDR3 loop is CASSKDDRGTLVRYEQYF. This chain connects TRBV27 to TRBJ2-7; lacking DNA, the TRBD1 call made by TCRdb goes unchecked. Germline V gene sequence: CDR1 MNHEY, CDR2 SMNVEV (reference sequence). The CDR3 covers 18 residues.

CDR3 sequence: CASSLVGGHAKNIQYF. The V and J genes are TRBV7-9 and TRBJ2-4; TCRdb picks TRBD1, but there is no DNA to check that call. Germline V gene data show CDR1 as SEHNR and CDR2 as FQNEAQ (reference sequence). The CDR3 totals 16 residues.

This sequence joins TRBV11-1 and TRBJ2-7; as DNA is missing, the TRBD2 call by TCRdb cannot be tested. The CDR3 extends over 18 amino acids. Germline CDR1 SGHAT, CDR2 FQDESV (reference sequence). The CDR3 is CASSLGLEAAPKAYEQYF.

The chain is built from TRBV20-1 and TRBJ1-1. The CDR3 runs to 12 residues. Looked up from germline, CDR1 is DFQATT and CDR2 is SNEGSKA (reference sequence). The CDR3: CSARDINSRAFF.

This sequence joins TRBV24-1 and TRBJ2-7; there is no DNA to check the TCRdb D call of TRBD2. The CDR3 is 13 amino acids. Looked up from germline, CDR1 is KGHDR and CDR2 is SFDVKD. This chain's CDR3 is CATSEGRSYEQYF.

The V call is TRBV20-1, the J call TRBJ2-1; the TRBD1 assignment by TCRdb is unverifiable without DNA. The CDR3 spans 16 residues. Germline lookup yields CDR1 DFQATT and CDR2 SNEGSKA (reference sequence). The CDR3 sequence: CSARDNRAGHTNEQFF.

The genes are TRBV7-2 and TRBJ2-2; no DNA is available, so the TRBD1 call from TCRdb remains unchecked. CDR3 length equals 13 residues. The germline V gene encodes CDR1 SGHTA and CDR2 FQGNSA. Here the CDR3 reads CASRGTGAGELFF.

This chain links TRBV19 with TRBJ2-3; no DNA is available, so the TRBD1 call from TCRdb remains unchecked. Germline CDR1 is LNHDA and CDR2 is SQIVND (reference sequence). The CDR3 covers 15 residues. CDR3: CASSIDPGPTDTQYF.

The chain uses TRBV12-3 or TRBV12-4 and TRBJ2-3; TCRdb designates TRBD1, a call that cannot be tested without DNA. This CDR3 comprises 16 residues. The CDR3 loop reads CASSPLLGKSTDTQYF.

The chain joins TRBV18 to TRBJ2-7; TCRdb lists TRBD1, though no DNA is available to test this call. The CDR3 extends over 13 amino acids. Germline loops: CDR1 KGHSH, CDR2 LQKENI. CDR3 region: CASSRDSSYEQYF.

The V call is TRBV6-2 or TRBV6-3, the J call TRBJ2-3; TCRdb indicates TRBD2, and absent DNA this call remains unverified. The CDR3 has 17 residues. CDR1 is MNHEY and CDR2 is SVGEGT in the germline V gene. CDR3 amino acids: CASKLGLAGGSTDTQYF.